These 15 T cell receptor beta chains were all obtained from the same sample, sequenced in a study of cytomegalovirus exposure and HLA in healthy donors. Primers included in the PCR were 60 Vbeta and 13 Jbeta primers. The protocol was immunoSEQ multiplex PCR, while the TCRdb copy is restricted to in-frame clones and leaves out a portion. The sample includes roughly 120,000 clones, around 80% of them seen just once. The sample comprised PBMCs. These receptors all stem from a man younger than 45 in good health and CMV-seronegative.

The sample holds a few counts of this clone. DNA for the CDR3: TGTGCCAGTAGTGTAACAGGGGAACGCCAGCCCCAGCATTTT. Translation gives CASSVTGERQPQHF. The chain links TRBV19 to TRBJ1-5; TRBD1 aligns across 7 bases. Germline V gene sequence: CDR1 LNHDA, CDR2 SQIVND (reference sequence). This CDR3 region has 14 residues. After removal of 5 bases from V and 7 bases from J, the junction contained 8 bases not matched to a gene.

This clone has more than one count but fewer than ten. The chain carries TRBV7-9 and TRBJ2-3, with D maybe TRBD2 (6 bases). The V gene lost 3 bases and the J gene lost 1 base, with 11 bases spanning the gap. Germline CDR1 reads SEHNR; CDR2 reads FQNEAQ (reference sequence). This CDR3 has 15 residues. CDR3 protein: CASSFTSSGTDTQYF. CDR3 nucleotides: TGTGCCAGCAGCTTTACTAGCTCTGGCACAGATACGCAGTATTTT.

V is TRBV5-1 and J is TRBJ2-5, with a possible D match to TRBD2 (5 bases). This CDR3 has 12 amino acids. The V and J ends lost 1 base and 11 bases respectively, with 12 bases between them. Looked up from germline, CDR1 is SGHRS and CDR2 is YFSETQ. CDR3 DNA sequence: TGCGCCAGCAGCTTGATGGGTGGGGAGCAGTACTTC. It specifies CASSLMGGEQYF.

The V and J genes are TRBV6-5 and TRBJ1-1, with 7 bases fitting TRBD1. CDR3 size: 13 residues. The germline V gene encodes CDR1 MNHEY and CDR2 SVGAGI. Trimming took 8 bases from V and 1 from J; bases not matched to a gene: 4. CDR3 sequence reads: CASRRQGNTEAFF. CDR3 coding DNA: TGTGCCAGCCGAAGACAGGGGAACACTGAAGCTTTCTTT.

This clone was observed a handful of times. The chain couples TRBV11-2 to TRBJ1-1; possibly TRBD1 for D (5 bases). Germline CDR1 SGHAT, CDR2 FQNNGV. The germline V and J ends were trimmed by 5 bases and 5 bases, with 18 bases remaining between them. The CDR3 spans 15 residues. The CDR3 spells CASSPRPGSDTEAFF. The CDR3 DNA reads as TGTGCCAGCAGCCCGAGGCCAGGGTCGGATACTGAAGCTTTCTTT.

V usage is TRBV7-9 and J usage is TRBJ1-2; D uncertain. Trimming removed 0 bases from V and 8 bases from J, with 7 bases in between. The germline gives CDR1 SEHNR, CDR2 FQNEAQ (reference sequence). The CDR3 runs to 12 residues. The CDR3 loop is CASSLAPRGYTF. CDR3 DNA: TGTGCCAGCAGCTTAGCTCCCCGGGGCTACACCTTC.

The chain uses TRBV10-3 and TRBJ2-3, with 7 bases lining up with TRBD2. CDR1 and CDR2 (germline): ENHRY, SYGVKD. V gave up 4 bases and J gave up 2 bases; unmatched junction bases: 6. The CDR3 loop spans 15 amino acids. DNA for the CDR3: TGTGCCATCAGTGTGTCTAGCGGAAACACAGATACGCAGTATTTT. Protein: CAISVSSGNTDTQYF.

The rearrangement joins TRBV5-8 to TRBJ2-3; 9 bases are a match to TRBD1. Germline loops: CDR1 SGHTS, CDR2 YDEGEE. J lost 2 bases, V lost 10 bases, and 11 bases had no gene match. The CDR3 is made up of 15 amino acids. This chain's CDR3 is CASTNRGLVTDTQYF. DNA for the CDR3: TGTGCCTCGACGAACAGGGGGCTGGTCACAGATACGCAGTATTTT.

This clone appeared a few times. The chain links TRBV7-9 to TRBJ1-3, with TRBD1 matching over 10 bases. V lost 3 bases and J lost 2; bases outside the gene matches: 1. The CDR3 is 15 amino acids. The germline CDR1 and CDR2 sequences are SEHNR and FQNEAQ (reference sequence). The CDR3: CASSFDRGPGNTIYF. As DNA, the CDR3 is TGTGCCAGCAGCTTCGACAGGGGGCCTGGAAACACCATATATTTT.

The chain recombines TRBV29-1 with TRBJ1-3; 9 nucleotides agree with TRBD1. CDR1 and CDR2 (germline): SQVTM, ANQGSEA. Trimming removed 5 bases from V and 2 bases from J; junction bases left unmatched: 7. The CDR3 loop spans 15 amino acids. CDR3 protein: CSVKWTGVAGNTIYF. Written as DNA, the CDR3 is TGCAGCGTTAAATGGACAGGGGTTGCTGGAAACACCATATATTTT.

V usage is TRBV27 and J usage is TRBJ1-6, with 12 bases aligning to TRBD1. The CDR3 is 15 residues long. Trimming at V came to 7 bases and at J to 7 bases, leaving 5 bases not matched to a gene. Per the germline V gene, CDR1 is MNHEY and CDR2 is SMNVEV (reference sequence). Here the CDR3 reads CASTGDRGLNSPLHF. The CDR3 region has the DNA TGTGCCAGCACGGGGGACAGGGGGCTGAATTCACCCCTCCACTTT.

J is TRBJ2-7 and V is TRBV6-5; 8 nucleotides match TRBD1. The V gene end was trimmed by 5 bases and the J gene end by 0 bases; junction bases not matched to a gene: 6. The CDR3 is made up of 15 amino acids. Germline V CDR1 and CDR2: MNHEY, SVGAGI. The DNA of the CDR3 is TGTGCCAGCAGTCGACAGGGGCGACCCTCCTACGAGCAGTACTTC. The encoded protein is CASSRQGRPSYEQYF.

This chain joins TRBV19 and TRBJ2-2; TRBD1 aligns across 10 bases. Trimming took 4 bases from V and 4 from J; bases not matched to a gene: 6. The CDR3 covers 16 residues. Germline CDR1 and CDR2: LNHDA and SQIVND (reference sequence). The CDR3 DNA is TGTGCCAGTAGTACTACCGGGACAGGGGTCACCGGGGAGCTGTTTTTT. Translating it yields CASSTTGTGVTGELFF.

The CDR3 coding sequence is TGTGCCTGGGCCGGGACACCTCTCCGAACTAACTATGGCTACACCTTC. Translated: CAWAGTPLRTNYGYTF. The rearrangement links TRBV30 to TRBJ1-2; weak D call: TRBD1 (6 bases). Between the trimmed V and J ends, which lost 5 bases and 0 bases, there was a span of 19 bases. The CDR3 consists of 16 residues. CDR1 GTSNPN and CDR2 SVGIG come from the germline V gene (reference sequence).

V and J are TRBV14 and TRBJ2-1; tentative D call: TRBD1 (7 bases). Trimming took 4 bases from V and 6 from J, leaving 22 bases between them. The CDR3 covers 17 residues. Germline assignment: CDR1 SGHDN and CDR2 FVKESK. CDR3 DNA sequence: TGTGCCAGCAGCCCGATGGAGGGGGCGGGCTGGGGCAATGAGCAGTTCTTC. Amino acid sequence: CASSPMEGAGWGNEQFF.